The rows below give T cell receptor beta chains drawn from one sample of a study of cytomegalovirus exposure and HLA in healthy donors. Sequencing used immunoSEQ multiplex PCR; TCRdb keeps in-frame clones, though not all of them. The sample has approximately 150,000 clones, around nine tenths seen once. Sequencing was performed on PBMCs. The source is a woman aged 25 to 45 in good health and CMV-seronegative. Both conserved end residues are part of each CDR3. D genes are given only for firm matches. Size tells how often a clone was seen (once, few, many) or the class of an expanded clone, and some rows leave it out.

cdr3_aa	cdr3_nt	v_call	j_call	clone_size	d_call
CASSLRQGMADTQYF	TGTGCCAGCAGTTTACGACAGGGGATGGCAGATACGCAGTATTTT	TRBV27	TRBJ2-3	once	TRBD1
CASAGASGANVLTF	TGTGCCAGCGCTGGGGCGTCTGGGGCCAACGTCCTGACTTTC	TRBV6-1	TRBJ2-6	few	-
CASSWTGSYNEQFF	TGCGCCAGCAGCTGGACAGGGTCCTACAATGAGCAGTTCTTC	TRBV5-1	TRBJ2-1	-	TRBD1
CASSQGGDQPQHF	TGTGCCAGCAGTCAGGGGGGAGATCAGCCCCAGCATTTT	TRBV7-9	TRBJ1-5	-	TRBD1
CASSLGREDIQYF	TGTGCCAGCAGTCTTGGCAGGGAAGACATTCAGTACTTC	TRBV6-1	TRBJ2-4	-	-
CASSSGSTYNEQFF	TGTGCCAGCAGCTCCGGTTCGACCTACAATGAGCAGTTCTTC	TRBV9	TRBJ2-1	-	-
CASSFVRGQQFF	TGTGCCAGCAGTTTTGTGCGGGGACAGCAGTTCTTC	TRBV28	TRBJ2-1	-	-
CASSGLAGESLDTQYF	TGTGCCAGCAGCGGACTAGCGGGGGAGTCCCTAGATACGCAGTATTTT	TRBV9	TRBJ2-3	-	TRBD2
CASSGGQGGSGELFF	TGTGCCAGCAGCGGGGGACAGGGGGGATCCGGGGAGCTGTTTTTT	TRBV21-1	TRBJ2-2	once	-
CSVDGVSGNTIYF	TGCAGCGTTGACGGGGTGTCTGGAAACACCATATATTTT	TRBV29-1	TRBJ1-3	-	-
CASSLMRDSGANVLTF	TGTGCCAGCAGTTTAATGAGGGACTCTGGGGCCAACGTCCTGACTTTC	TRBV27	TRBJ2-6	-	-
CASSLGEVGYTF	TGTGCCAGCAGCTTAGGGGAGGTCGGCTACACCTTC	TRBV7-9	TRBJ1-2	-	-
CASRGQSSNQPQHF	TGTGCCAGCAGGGGACAGTCTAGCAATCAGCCCCAGCATTTT	TRBV6-6	TRBJ1-5	-	TRBD1
CAWLSRKLREHSTDTQYF	TGTGCCTGGCTCTCCCGGAAACTACGGGAACACAGCACAGATACGCAGTATTTT	TRBV30	TRBJ2-3	once	-
CASSVPGTGKNSPLHF	TGTGCCAGCAGCGTCCCCGGGACAGGGAAAAATTCACCCCTCCACTTT	TRBV7-2	TRBJ1-6	-	TRBD1
CASSTDTAGMSSYEQYF	TGTGCCAGCAGCACCGACACGGCAGGGATGAGCTCCTACGAGCAGTACTTC	TRBV7-9	TRBJ2-7	-	-
CASSLEGSISNQPQHF	TGTGCCAGCAGCTTAGAAGGGAGTATTAGCAATCAGCCCCAGCATTTT	TRBV7-8	TRBJ1-5	-	-
CASSHPGPYEQYF	TGTGCCAGCAGCCACCCAGGTCCCTATGAGCAGTACTTC	TRBV14	TRBJ2-7	-	-
CASSVSTGELFF	TGTGCCAGTAGTGTCTCGACTGGGGAGCTGTTTTTT	TRBV19	TRBJ2-2	-	-
CASSLVGTGSYEQYF	TGTGCCAGCAGCTTAGTCGGGACAGGGTCCTACGAGCAGTACTTC	TRBV7-2	TRBJ2-7	-	TRBD1
CASSPFPGQENIQYF	TGTGCCAGCAGCCCTTTTCCGGGACAGGAAAACATTCAGTACTTC	TRBV9	TRBJ2-4	once	TRBD1
CASSPPRASGNTIYF	TGTGCCAGCAGTCCCCCCCGAGCCTCTGGAAACACCATATATTTT	TRBV6-5	TRBJ1-3	-	-
CASSPRRDGSPLHF	TGTGCCAGCAGCCCACGACGGGATGGTTCACCCCTCCACTTT	TRBV7-6	TRBJ1-6	-	-
CASSPGLAGASEQFF	TGTGCCAGCAGTCCGGGACTAGCGGGAGCTTCTGAGCAGTTCTTC	TRBV28	TRBJ2-1	-	TRBD2
CASGKYPTSRGLGQYF	TGTGCCTCCGGGAAATACCCGACTAGCCGGGGGCTGGGGCAGTACTTC	TRBV5-6	TRBJ2-7	-	-
CAISDPPSGVSYEQYF	TGTGCCATCAGTGACCCCCCTAGCGGGGTGTCCTACGAGCAGTACTTC	TRBV10-3	TRBJ2-7	-	TRBD2
CASRPTTLSGSYNEQFF	TGTGCCAGCAGACCCACAACCCTTAGCGGGAGTTACAATGAGCAGTTCTTC	TRBV7-2	TRBJ2-1	-	TRBD2
CSVGASGSSEQYF	TGCAGCGTTGGGGCTAGCGGGAGTTCCGAGCAGTACTTC	TRBV29-1	TRBJ2-7	-	TRBD2
CASSTWDTRTDTQYF	TGTGCCAGCAGCACATGGGACACCCGCACAGATACGCAGTATTTT	TRBV7-9	TRBJ2-3	-	-
CASRASREQYF	TGTGCCAGCAGAGCTAGCCGCGAGCAGTACTTC	TRBV28	TRBJ2-7	-	-
CASTLVALADNQPQHF	TGTGCCAGCACCCTCGTCGCATTGGCAGACAATCAGCCCCAGCATTTT	TRBV27	TRBJ1-5	few	-
CASSIVGTGWASYEQYF	TGTGCCAGTAGTATAGTCGGTACAGGTTGGGCGAGCTACGAGCAGTACTTC	TRBV19	TRBJ2-7	-	-
CASSIDIGGSGANVLTF	TGTGCCAGTAGTATAGATATCGGAGGCTCTGGGGCCAACGTCCTGACTTTC	TRBV19	TRBJ2-6	-	-
CASSPGGRGGTQYF	TGTGCCAGCAGCCCCGGGGGGCGGGGCGGGACGCAGTATTTT	TRBV7-9	TRBJ2-3	-	-
CASSLQGYGNTIYF	TGTGCCAGCAGCCTACAGGGTTATGGAAACACCATATATTTT	TRBV7-9	TRBJ1-3	-	-
CASSFQGRETQYF	TGTGCCAGCAGCTTCCAGGGAAGAGAGACCCAGTACTTC	TRBV7-2	TRBJ2-5	-	-
CASSLGSRVGTEAFF	TGTGCCAGCAGCTTAGGGAGCAGGGTCGGCACTGAAGCTTTCTTT	TRBV7-6	TRBJ1-1	-	-
CASSTGTGQVYYNEQFF	TGTGCCAGCAGCACCGGGACAGGGCAGGTATACTACAATGAGCAGTTCTTC	TRBV9	TRBJ2-1	once	TRBD1
CASSLVGRQETQYF	TGTGCCAGCAGCTTAGTTGGCAGACAAGAGACCCAGTACTTC	TRBV11-2	TRBJ2-5	-	-
CASSPRTGGNTIYF	TGTGCCAGCAGCCCCCGGACAGGGGGAAACACCATATATTTT	TRBV7-8	TRBJ1-3	-	TRBD1
CASSVGQISYNSPLHF	TGTGCCAGCAGCGTGGGACAGATCTCCTATAATTCCCCCCTCCACTTT	TRBV9	TRBJ1-6	-	TRBD1
CASSLAQDRVETQYF	TGTGCCAGCAGCTTAGCCCAAGACAGGGTAGAGACCCAGTACTTC	TRBV7-2	TRBJ2-5	-	TRBD1
CASRGTGGRSSYNSPLHF	TGTGCCAGTAGGGGGACAGGCGGTAGAAGCTCCTATAATTCACCCCTCCACTTT	TRBV19	TRBJ1-6	-	TRBD1
CASSLVATSTDTQYF	TGTGCCAGCAGCTTGGTGGCGACTAGCACAGATACGCAGTATTTT	TRBV5-4	TRBJ2-3	-	-
CAGGSLTDTQYF	TGTGCCGGTGGTAGTCTCACAGATACGCAGTATTTT	TRBV5-4	TRBJ2-3	once	-
CASSPRDGTDTQYF	TGTGCCAGCAGCCCGCGGGACGGCACAGATACGCAGTATTTT	TRBV11-3	TRBJ2-3	-	-
CASSSVMDTEAFF	TGTGCCAGCAGCTCGGTGATGGACACTGAAGCTTTCTTT	TRBV5-6	TRBJ1-1	-	-
CASSDGGGNTIYF	TGTGCCAGCTCTGACGGCGGGGGAAACACCATATATTTT	TRBV18	TRBJ1-3	-	-
CASSPRRGQAQYF	TGCGCCAGCAGCCCCCGGCGGGGGCAGGCGCAGTATTTT	TRBV4-3	TRBJ2-3	-	-
CANPGGRGTEAFF	TGTGCCAATCCAGGGGGTCGTGGCACTGAAGCTTTCTTT	TRBV2	TRBJ1-1	-	TRBD1
CASSESGRQGHEQYF	TGCGCCAGCAGTGAGTCTGGGAGACAGGGCCACGAGCAGTACTTC	TRBV10-1	TRBJ2-7	once	TRBD1
CATSRDRNTEAFF	TGTGCCACCAGCAGAGACAGAAACACTGAAGCTTTCTTT	TRBV15	TRBJ1-1	-	-
CASSQTSGGGNEQFF	TGTGCCAGCAGCCAAACTAGCGGGGGAGGTAATGAGCAGTTCTTC	TRBV14	TRBJ2-1	-	TRBD2
CASSLGLLRDRVTEAFF	TGTGCCAGCAGCTTAGGACTTCTCAGGGACAGGGTGACTGAAGCTTTCTTT	TRBV7-2	TRBJ1-1	-	TRBD1
CASSWGGVLAEAFF	TGTGCCAGCAGTTGGGGGGGGGTTTTAGCTGAAGCTTTCTTT	TRBV27	TRBJ1-1	-	-